This paragraph reports one T cell receptor (beta chain). What it recognizes is unknown. The V gene lost 7 bases and the J gene lost 1 base, with 11 bases spanning the gap. The V gene's germline CDR1 is MNHEY and CDR2 SVGEGT. The CDR3 is 13 amino acids. This record belongs to a study of response to subunit inactivated influenza vaccine. Study-wide results and caveats: Every seasonal influenza vaccination brings in few new T cells, the authors suggested.

MiXCR, applied by TCRdb to the RT-PCR reads, yields one record per CDR3 protein. Here the sample spans 500,000 to 750,000 distinct CDR3 sequences, 12% to 15% being singletons. The sample here was PBMCs from blood, taken 11 to 12 days after vaccination. This TCR was recovered from a man between 50 and 59 years old who received an inactivated influenza vaccine. V gene TRBV6-2 or TRBV6-3 combines with J gene TRBJ2-7, with D maybe TRBD1 (5 bases). CDR3 amino acids: CASKKTDSYEQYF. CDR3 DNA: TGTGCCAGCAAAAAGACAGATTCCTACGAGCAGTACTTC.